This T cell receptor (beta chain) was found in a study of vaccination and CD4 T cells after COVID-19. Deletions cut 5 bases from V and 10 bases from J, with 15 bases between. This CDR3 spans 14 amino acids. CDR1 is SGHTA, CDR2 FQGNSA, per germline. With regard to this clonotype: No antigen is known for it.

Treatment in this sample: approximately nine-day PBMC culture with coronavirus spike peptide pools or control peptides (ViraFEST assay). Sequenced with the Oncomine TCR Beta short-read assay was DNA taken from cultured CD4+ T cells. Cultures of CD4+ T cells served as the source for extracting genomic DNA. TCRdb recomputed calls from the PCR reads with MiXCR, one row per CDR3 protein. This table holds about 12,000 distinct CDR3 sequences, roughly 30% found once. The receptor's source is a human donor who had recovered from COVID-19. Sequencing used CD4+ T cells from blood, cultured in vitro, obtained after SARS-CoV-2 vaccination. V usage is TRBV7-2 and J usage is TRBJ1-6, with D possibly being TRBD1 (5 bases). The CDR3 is CASSPWWGDSPLHF. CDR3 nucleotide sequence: TGTGCCAGCAGCCCCTGGTGGGGCGACTCACCCCTCCACTTT. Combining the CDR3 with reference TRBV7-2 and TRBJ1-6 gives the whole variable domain GAGVSQSPSNKVTEKGKDVELRCDPISGHTALYWYRQSLGQGLEFLIYFQGNSAPDKSGLPSDRFSAERTGGSVSTLTIQRTQQEDSAVYLCASSPWWGDSPLHFGNGTRLTVT.